One sample yielded the 14 T cell receptor beta chains listed below, sequenced in a study of technical replicates of blood from a few donors. Assay used: immunoSEQ multiplex PCR; TCRdb lists only in-frame clones, some missing. This sample has approximately 92,000 clones, with 85% to 95% found just once. The sequenced material came from T cells isolated from PBMCs. The receptor source for this set is a human donor in good health.

The chain is built from TRBV10-1 and TRBJ2-7; D is perhaps TRBD2 (6 bases). Trimming took off 0 bases at V and 3 bases at J, with 9 bases between the two ends. CDR3 size: 14 residues. CDR1 and CDR2 (germline): WNHNN, SYGVQD (reference sequence). The chain's CDR3 is CASSESGTVYEQYF. The DNA of the CDR3 is TGCGCCAGCAGTGAGTCGGGGACTGTCTACGAGCAGTACTTC.

This rearrangement joins TRBV10-1 to TRBJ1-1; possibly TRBD1 for D (6 bases). The CDR3 contains 15 residues. V was shortened by 0 bases and J by 1 base, with 9 bases between the two germline ends. Looked up from germline, CDR1 is WNHNN and CDR2 is SYGVQD (reference sequence). The chain's CDR3 is CASSESIRGNTEAFF. Here the CDR3 DNA reads TGCGCCAGCAGTGAGTCGATCAGGGGGAACACTGAAGCTTTCTTT.

The chain is built from TRBV7-9 and TRBJ2-2; TRBD1 is a possible D gene (6 bases). Germline V gene data show CDR1 as SEHNR and CDR2 as FQNEAQ (reference sequence). V gave up 1 base and J gave up 7 bases, with 10 bases separating them. This CDR3 comprises 14 residues. CDR3 sequence reads: CASSLVGGIGELFF. The CDR3 DNA follows: TGTGCCAGCAGCTTAGTTGGGGGCATCGGGGAGCTGTTTTTT.

This chain connects TRBV19 to TRBJ1-2; 7 bases are a match to TRBD1. CDR1 is LNHDA and CDR2 is SQIVND in the germline V gene (reference sequence). J was trimmed by 7 bases and V by 5 bases; bases with no gene match: 10. This CDR3 comprises 14 residues. CDR3 nucleotides: TGTGCCAGTAGTCAACCGGGACAGTTTCTTGGCTACACCTTC. Its protein is CASSQPGQFLGYTF.

On this clone itself: Its ends do not fully match the called genes, so a read error is possible. The rearrangement joins TRBV6-1 to TRBJ2-7, with 9 bases aligning to TRBD2. The CDR3 is 16 residues long. The germline V gene encodes CDR1 MNHNS and CDR2 SASEGT. For the CDR3, the DNA is TGTGCCGGCAGTGAAGGACTAGCGTCCATCTCCTACGAGCAGTACTTC. As protein: CAGSEGLASISYEQYF.

The chain links TRBV5-4 to TRBJ2-5, with D maybe TRBD1 (6 bases). V lost 0 bases and J 1 base, leaving 10 bases between the germline ends. This CDR3 is built from 15 residues. Germline-derived CDR1 and CDR2 are SGHNT and YYREEE (reference sequence). The CDR3 DNA follows: TGTGCCAGCAGCTTGGCAAGGGGGACCCAAGAGACCCAGTACTTC. It specifies CASSLARGTQETQYF.

The chain combines TRBV21-1 with TRBJ1-1; the table's D call TRBD1 went unverified against the DNA. TRBV21-1 is described as a pseudogene. The CDR3 contains 17 residues. CDR3 region: CASSKPPHVKGADEAFF. CDR3 in DNA: TGTGCCAGCAGCAAACCACCTCACGTGAAGGGGGCGGATGAAGCTTTCTTT.

The V call is TRBV9, the J call TRBJ2-1, with 10 bases that match TRBD2. CDR3 size: 14 residues. Germline CDR1 SGDLS, CDR2 YYNGEE. V was clipped by 1 base and J by 8 bases; unmatched bases: 3. This CDR3 is CASSVTSGTHEQFF. In DNA, the CDR3 is TGTGCCAGCAGCGTAACTAGCGGGACCCATGAGCAGTTCTTC.

The chain combines TRBV7-6 with TRBJ2-2, with 12 bases aligning to TRBD2. The V gene's germline CDR1 is SGHVS and CDR2 FNYEAQ. CDR3 length equals 16 residues. Trimming removed 5 bases from V and 7 bases from J; junction bases left unmatched: 8. CDR3 loop: CASSPLAGGFGGELFF. CDR3 bases: TGTGCCAGCAGCCCGCTAGCGGGAGGGTTTGGCGGGGAGCTGTTTTTT.

This chain joins TRBV15 and TRBJ1-5, with D possibly matching TRBD1 (5 bases). This CDR3 is 16 amino acids long. V dropped 0 bases and J dropped 1 base, with 10 bases sitting between them. Germline loops: CDR1 LNHNV, CDR2 YYDKDF (reference sequence). The CDR3 DNA is TGTGCCACCAGCAGAGATGGGGCAGGGAGCAATCAGCCCCAGCATTTT. Translated, it gives CATSRDGAGSNQPQHF.

The rearrangement uses TRBV5-6 and TRBJ2-3; 7 nucleotides line up with TRBD1. V lost 0 bases to trimming and J lost 1 base; unmatched junction nucleotides: 8. The CDR3 runs 17 residues. CDR1 and CDR2 (germline): SGHDT, YYEEEE. CDR3 DNA: TGTGCCAGCAGCTTGGGAGAGGGGGCGCGGGGCACAGATACGCAGTATTTT. It translates to CASSLGEGARGTDTQYF.

This chain connects TRBV7-2 to TRBJ2-7, with TRBD1 matching 7 bases. Germline CDR1 and CDR2: SGHTA and FQGNSA. The V and J ends lost 2 bases and 2 bases, in that order; junction bases with no gene match: 6. CDR3 length: 15 residues. CDR3 coding DNA: TGTGCCAGCAGCTTACATTCGACAGGGCCCTACGAGCAGTACTTC. It yields the protein CASSLHSTGPYEQYF.

This chain connects TRBV7-3 to TRBJ2-2, with D uncertain. There are 15 residues in the CDR3. Germline-derived CDR1 and CDR2 are SGHTA and FQGTGA. Deletions cut 1 base from V and 6 bases from J, with 12 bases between. CDR3 in amino acids: CASSLIAGSAGELFF. CDR3 nucleotides: TGTGCCAGCAGCTTAATAGCCGGGTCAGCCGGGGAGCTGTTTTTT.

The V call is TRBV30, the J call TRBJ1-1; D unresolved. The CDR3 is made up of 12 amino acids. The germline gives CDR1 GTSNPN, CDR2 SVGIG (reference sequence). V gave up 1 base and J gave up 4 bases, with 7 bases separating them. This CDR3 reads CAWSAWSTEAFF. DNA of the CDR3: TGTGCCTGGAGTGCTTGGAGCACTGAAGCTTTCTTT. Full variable domain (outside the CDR3, taken from reference TRBV30 and TRBJ1-1): SQTIHQWPATLVQPVGSPLSLECTVEGTSNPNLYWYRQAAGRGLQLLFYSVGIGQISSEVPQNLSASRPQDRQFILSSKKLLLSDSGFYLCAWSAWSTEAFFGQGTRLTVV.